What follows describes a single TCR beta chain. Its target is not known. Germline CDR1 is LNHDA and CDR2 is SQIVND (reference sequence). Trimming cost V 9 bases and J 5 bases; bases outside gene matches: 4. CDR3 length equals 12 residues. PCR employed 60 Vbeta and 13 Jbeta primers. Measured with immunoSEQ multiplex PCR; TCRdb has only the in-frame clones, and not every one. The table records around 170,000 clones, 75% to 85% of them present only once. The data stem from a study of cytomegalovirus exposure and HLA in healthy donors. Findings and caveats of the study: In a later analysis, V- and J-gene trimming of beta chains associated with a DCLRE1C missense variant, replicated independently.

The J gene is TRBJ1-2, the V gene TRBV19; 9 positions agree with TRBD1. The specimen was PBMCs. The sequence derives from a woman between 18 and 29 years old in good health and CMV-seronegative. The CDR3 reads CASRDREYGYTF. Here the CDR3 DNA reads TGTGCCAGCCGGGACAGGGAGTATGGCTACACCTTC.